The 4 T cell receptor beta chains given below trace back to one sample, sequenced in a study of blood T cells in healthy people across ages. Through a sample-barcoded 5' primer and a J-beta primer mix, a second PCR was run for 7 to 11 cycles. TCRdb used MiXCR to reprocess the 5' RACE reads, holding one entry per CDR3 protein. The sample gives about 1.8 million distinct CDR3 sequences, roughly 50% of which show up once; over 2% is in the top ten. Sequences were obtained from blood. The receptors come from a middle-aged woman in good health.

V is TRBV7-8 and J is TRBJ2-2; D is ambiguous. This CDR3 has 14 residues. Germline CDR1 reads SGHVS; CDR2 reads FQNEAQ. V was pared by 5 bases and J by 2 bases, with 9 bases between. The CDR3 here is CASSARINTGELFF. The CDR3 nucleotides are TGTGCCAGCAGCGCCCGAATAAACACCGGGGAGCTGTTTTTT.

This clonotype was seen a single time. J is TRBJ2-1 and V is TRBV9; D is perhaps TRBD1 (6 bases). The germline CDR1 and CDR2 sequences are SGDLS and YYNGEE. V gave up 0 bases and J gave up 9 bases, with 7 bases separating them. This CDR3 comprises 12 residues. The CDR3, as DNA: TGTGCCAGCAGCGTAGCAGGGGCTGAGCAGTTCTTC. This sequence encodes CASSVAGAEQFF.

This rearrangement joins TRBV3-1 to TRBJ2-5; D gene ambiguous. The CDR3 is 15 amino acids. The germline V and J ends were trimmed by 0 bases and 1 base, with 9 bases remaining between them. Germline CDR1 is LGHDT and CDR2 is YNNKEL (reference sequence). CDR3 DNA: TGTGCCAGCAGCCAAGACCTTGTCCGCCAAGAGACCCAGTACTTC. This gives the protein CASSQDLVRQETQYF.

The V and J genes are TRBV28 and TRBJ2-4; no reliable D call. TRBJ2-7 matches the DNA end more closely, so the J call is doubtful. The CDR3 is 13 amino acids. CDR1 MDHEN and CDR2 SYDVKM come from the germline V gene. This chain's CDR3 is CASSLQPLYEQYF. Written as DNA, the CDR3 is TGTGCCAGCAGTTTACAGCCGCTCTACGAGCAGTACTTC.